This T cell receptor (beta chain) came from a study of vaccination effects on CD4 cells after COVID-19. Overall study context: Two doses of either BNT162b2 or mRNA-1273 were given to each participant. Findings of the study overall: Only a few convalescent patients and no early post-infection timepoints featured in the study.

Per germline, CDR1 SGHTA and CDR2 FQGNSA. V gave up 2 bases and J gave up 2 bases; unmatched junction bases: 4. The CDR3 extends over 15 amino acids. As for this clone: Its cognate antigen is unknown.

Antigen-specific CD4+ T cells were first expanded with viral peptide pools by the ViraFEST assay and only then sequenced. Subsequent to roughly 9 days of culture, CD4+ T cells were isolated. All vaccine recipients tested negative for nucleocapsid antibodies and had never contracted SARS-CoV-2 infection. In culture with about 9.7 IU/ml IL-2 and about 10 ug/ml peptides, PBMC were grown at two million per well. Repertoires were generated with immunoSEQ multiplex PCR, while TCRdb's copy carries only in-frame clones and drops some. The table includes tens of thousands of clones, roughly 72% detected once.

The sample was CD4+ T cells from PBMCs cultured with HCoV-OC43 spike peptides, taken before COVID-19 vaccination. Noted subset: HCoV-OC43 spike overlapping peptide pool stimulation. This chain links TRBV7-2 with TRBJ2-7; 9 positions match TRBD2. This TCR was recovered from a human donor who received a COVID-19 vaccine. CDR3 sequence (DNA): TGTGCCAGCAGCTTACTAGCGGGGCAGACCTACGAGCAGTACGTC. Its protein is CASSLLAGQTYEQYV.